This T cell receptor beta chain appears in the sequencing data of a study of radiotherapy plus CTLA-4 blockade in lung cancer. Study as a whole: In 18% of patients, objective responses were seen; roughly 30% had disease control.

This clone was recorded once. Its specificity is not known. This CDR3 is 14 amino acids long. Per germline, CDR1 SGHDT and CDR2 YYEEEE. The J segment lost 7 bases and the V segment lost 1 base, leaving 3 bases of the junction unmatched. Broader study findings: Clones derived from tumor TCRs expanded in blood after radiotherapy plus ipilimumab. Per reports, early blood T cell clone dynamics, plus interferon-beta, forecast response most strongly.

TCRdb keeps only in-frame clones here, not all; method: immunoSEQ multiplex PCR. This sample has roughly 44,000 clones; more than 70% occur once, and the top ten carry 7.8%. The study treated chemo-refractory metastatic non-small-cell lung cancer patients with focal radiation plus ipilimumab CTLA-4 blockade. The rearrangement joins TRBV5-6 to TRBJ1-4, with 8 bases identical to TRBD1. This TCR was recovered from a human donor with non-small cell lung cancer whose response to radiotherapy plus ipilimumab could not be evaluated. The sample here was peripheral blood, taken from a patient treated with radiotherapy plus ipilimumab. The CDR3 is CASSLRTGSEKLFF. CDR3 nucleotides: TGTGCCAGCAGCTTGCGGACAGGGTCTGAAAAACTGTTTTTT.